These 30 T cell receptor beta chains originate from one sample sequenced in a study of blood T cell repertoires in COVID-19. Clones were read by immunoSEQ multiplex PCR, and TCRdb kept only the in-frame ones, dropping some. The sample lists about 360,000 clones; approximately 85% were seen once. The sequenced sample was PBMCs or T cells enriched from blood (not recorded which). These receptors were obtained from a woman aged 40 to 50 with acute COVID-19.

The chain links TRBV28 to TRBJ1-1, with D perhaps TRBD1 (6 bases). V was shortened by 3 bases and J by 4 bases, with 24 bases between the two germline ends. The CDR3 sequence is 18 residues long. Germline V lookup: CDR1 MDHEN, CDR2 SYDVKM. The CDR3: CASSFFLNRVSSGTEAFF. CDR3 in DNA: TGTGCCAGCAGTTTCTTCTTGAACAGGGTGTCGAGCGGCACTGAAGCTTTCTTT.

This CDR3 is CASSPRDTQAQPQHF. In nucleotides, the CDR3 is TGCGCCAGCAGCCCTCGGGACACTCAAGCACAGCCCCAGCATTTT. V usage is TRBV4-1 and J usage is TRBJ1-5; the D gene is possibly TRBD1 (6 bases). The V end was cut by 4 bases, the J end by 7 bases, with 17 bases between. CDR1 and CDR2 from the germline V gene are MGHRA and YSYEKL. The CDR3 sequence is 15 residues long.

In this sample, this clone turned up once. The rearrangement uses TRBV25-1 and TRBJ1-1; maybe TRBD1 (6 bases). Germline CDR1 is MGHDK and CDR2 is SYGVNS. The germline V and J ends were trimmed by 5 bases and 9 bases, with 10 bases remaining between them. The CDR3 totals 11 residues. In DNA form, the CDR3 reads TGTGCCAGCAGTATCGGACAGAAAGCTTTCTTT. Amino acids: CASSIGQKAFF.

The CDR3 DNA sequence: TGCGCCAGCAGCTTGGCCTTATCTCAGGCGGAAAAACTGTTTTTT. Protein product: CASSLALSQAEKLFF. The chain combines TRBV5-1 with TRBJ1-4; D is ambiguous. V was clipped by 0 bases and J by 8 bases, with 14 bases between them. CDR1 and CDR2 (germline): SGHRS, YFSETQ. This CDR3 is 15 amino acids long.

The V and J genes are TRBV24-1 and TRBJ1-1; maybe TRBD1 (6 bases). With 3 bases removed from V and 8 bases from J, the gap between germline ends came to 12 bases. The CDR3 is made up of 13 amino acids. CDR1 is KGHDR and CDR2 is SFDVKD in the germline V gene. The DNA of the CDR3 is TGTGCCACCAGTGATCAAACAGGGAGAGAAGCTTTCTTT. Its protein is CATSDQTGREAFF.

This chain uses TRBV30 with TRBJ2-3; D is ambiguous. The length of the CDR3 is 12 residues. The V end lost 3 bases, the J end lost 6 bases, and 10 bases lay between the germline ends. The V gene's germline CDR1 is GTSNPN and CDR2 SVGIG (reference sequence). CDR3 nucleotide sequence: TGTGCCTGGAGCAAGACTCGCGATACGCAGTATTTT. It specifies CAWSKTRDTQYF.

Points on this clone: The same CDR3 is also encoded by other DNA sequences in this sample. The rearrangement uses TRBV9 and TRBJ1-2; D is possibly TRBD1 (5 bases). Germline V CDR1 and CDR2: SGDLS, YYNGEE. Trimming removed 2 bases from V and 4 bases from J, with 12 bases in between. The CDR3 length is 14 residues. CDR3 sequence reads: CASSVGQGLYGYTF. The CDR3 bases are TGTGCCAGCAGCGTGGGCCAGGGCCTCTATGGCTACACCTTC.

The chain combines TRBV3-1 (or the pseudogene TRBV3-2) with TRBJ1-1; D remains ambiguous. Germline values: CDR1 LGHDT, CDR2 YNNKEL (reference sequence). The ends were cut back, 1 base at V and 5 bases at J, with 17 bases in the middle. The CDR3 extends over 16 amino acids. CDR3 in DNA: TGTGCCAGCAGCCAAGGCGTTACACGGGGTTTGACTGAAGCTTTCTTT. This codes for CASSQGVTRGLTEAFF.

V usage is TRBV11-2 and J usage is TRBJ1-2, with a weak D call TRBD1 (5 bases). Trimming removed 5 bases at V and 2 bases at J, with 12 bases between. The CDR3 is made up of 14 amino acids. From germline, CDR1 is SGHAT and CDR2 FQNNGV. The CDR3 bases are TGTGCCAGCAGCATGGGACTAACCAACTATGGCTACACCTTC. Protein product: CASSMGLTNYGYTF.

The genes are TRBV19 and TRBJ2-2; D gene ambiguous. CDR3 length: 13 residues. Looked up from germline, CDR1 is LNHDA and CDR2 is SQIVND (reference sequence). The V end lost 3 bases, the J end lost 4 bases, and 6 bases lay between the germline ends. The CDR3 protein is CASSIIGTGELFF. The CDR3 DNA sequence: TGTGCCAGTAGTATTATCGGCACCGGGGAGCTGTTTTTT.

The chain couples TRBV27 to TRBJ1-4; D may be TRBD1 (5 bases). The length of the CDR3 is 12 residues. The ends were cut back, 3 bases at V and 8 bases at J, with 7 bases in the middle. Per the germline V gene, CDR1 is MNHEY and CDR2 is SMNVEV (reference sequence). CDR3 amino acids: CASSFGGEKLFF. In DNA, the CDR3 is TGTGCCAGCAGTTTCGGGGGGGAAAAACTGTTTTTT.

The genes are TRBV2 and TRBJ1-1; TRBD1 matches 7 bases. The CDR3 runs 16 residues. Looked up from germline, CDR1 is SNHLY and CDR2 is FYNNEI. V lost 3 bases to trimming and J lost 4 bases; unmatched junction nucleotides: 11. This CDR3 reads CASSDGGTALATEAFF. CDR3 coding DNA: TGTGCCAGCAGTGATGGTGGGACAGCTCTGGCCACTGAAGCTTTCTTT.

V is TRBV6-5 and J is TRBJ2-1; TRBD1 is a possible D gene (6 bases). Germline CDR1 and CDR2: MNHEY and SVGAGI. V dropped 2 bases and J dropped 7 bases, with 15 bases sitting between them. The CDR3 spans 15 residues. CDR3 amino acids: CASSYKGTRRNEQFF. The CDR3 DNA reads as TGTGCCAGCAGTTACAAAGGGACAAGGAGGAATGAGCAGTTCTTC.

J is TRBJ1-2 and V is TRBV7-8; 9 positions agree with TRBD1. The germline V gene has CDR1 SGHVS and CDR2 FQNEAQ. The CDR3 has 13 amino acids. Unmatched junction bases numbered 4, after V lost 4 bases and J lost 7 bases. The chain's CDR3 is CASSSWTGAGYTF. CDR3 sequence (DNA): TGTGCCAGCAGCTCTTGGACAGGGGCTGGCTACACCTTC.

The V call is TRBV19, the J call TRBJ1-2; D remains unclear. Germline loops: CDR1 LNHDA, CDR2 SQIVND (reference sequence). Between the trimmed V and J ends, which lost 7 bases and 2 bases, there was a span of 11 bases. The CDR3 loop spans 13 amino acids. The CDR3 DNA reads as TGTGCCAGTACGCTTGCACAGAACTATGGCTACACCTTC. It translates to CASTLAQNYGYTF.

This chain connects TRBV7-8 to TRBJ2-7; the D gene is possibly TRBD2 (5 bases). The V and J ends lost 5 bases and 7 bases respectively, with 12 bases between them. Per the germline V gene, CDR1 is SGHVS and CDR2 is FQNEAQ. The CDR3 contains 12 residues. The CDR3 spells CASSLGLWEQYF. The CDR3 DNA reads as TGTGCCAGCAGCCTCGGACTGTGGGAGCAGTACTTC.

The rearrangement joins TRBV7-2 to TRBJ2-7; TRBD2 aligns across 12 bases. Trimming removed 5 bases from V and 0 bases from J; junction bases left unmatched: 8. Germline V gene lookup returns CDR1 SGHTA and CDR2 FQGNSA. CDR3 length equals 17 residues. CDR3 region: CASSRVRTSGDSYEQYF. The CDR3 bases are TGTGCCAGCAGCAGAGTTCGGACTAGCGGGGACTCCTACGAGCAGTACTTC.

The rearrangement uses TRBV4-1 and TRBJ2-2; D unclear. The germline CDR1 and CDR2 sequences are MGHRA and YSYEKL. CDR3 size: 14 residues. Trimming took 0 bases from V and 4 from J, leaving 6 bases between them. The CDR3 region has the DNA TGCGCCAGCAGCCAAGATCCTAGCACCGGGGAGCTGTTTTTT. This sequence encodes CASSQDPSTGELFF.

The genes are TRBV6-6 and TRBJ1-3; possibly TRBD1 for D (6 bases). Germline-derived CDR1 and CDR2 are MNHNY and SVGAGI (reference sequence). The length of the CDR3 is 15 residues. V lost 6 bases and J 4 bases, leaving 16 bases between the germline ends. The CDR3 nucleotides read TGTGCCAGCAGCCCGAATACAGGGCAAGGAAACACCATATATTTT. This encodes CASSPNTGQGNTIYF.

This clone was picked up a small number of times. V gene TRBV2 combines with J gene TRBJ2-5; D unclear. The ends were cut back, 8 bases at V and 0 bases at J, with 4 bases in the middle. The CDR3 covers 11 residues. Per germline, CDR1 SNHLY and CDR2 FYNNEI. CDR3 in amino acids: CASLYQETQYF. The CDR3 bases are TGTGCCAGCCTCTACCAAGAGACCCAGTACTTC.

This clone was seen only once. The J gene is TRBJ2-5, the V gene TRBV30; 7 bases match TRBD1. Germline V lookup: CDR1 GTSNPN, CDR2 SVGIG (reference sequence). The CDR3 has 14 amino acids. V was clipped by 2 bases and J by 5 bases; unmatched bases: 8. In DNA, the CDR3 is TGTGCCTGGAGTCTCCCAGGGGGAGCGGAGACCCAGTACTTC. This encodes CAWSLPGGAETQYF. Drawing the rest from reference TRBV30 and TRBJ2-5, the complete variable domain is SQTIHQWPATLVQPVGSPLSLECTVEGTSNPNLYWYRQAAGRGLQLLFYSVGIGQISSEVPQNLSASRPQDRQFILSSKKLLLSDSGFYLCAWSLPGGAETQYFGPGTRLLVL.

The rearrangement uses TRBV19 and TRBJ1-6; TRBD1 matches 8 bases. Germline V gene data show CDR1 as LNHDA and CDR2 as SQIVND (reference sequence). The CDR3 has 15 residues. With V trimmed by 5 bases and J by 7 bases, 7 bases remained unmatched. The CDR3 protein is CASSFRTGFNSPLHF. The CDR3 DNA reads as TGTGCCAGTAGTTTCCGGACAGGGTTCAATTCACCCCTCCACTTT.

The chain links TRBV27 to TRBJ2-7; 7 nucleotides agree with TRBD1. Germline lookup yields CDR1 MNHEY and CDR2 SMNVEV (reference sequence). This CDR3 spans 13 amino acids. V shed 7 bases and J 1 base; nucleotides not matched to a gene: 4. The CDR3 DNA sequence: TGTGCCAGCACTGACAGGGTATCCTACGAGCAGTACTTC. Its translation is CASTDRVSYEQYF.

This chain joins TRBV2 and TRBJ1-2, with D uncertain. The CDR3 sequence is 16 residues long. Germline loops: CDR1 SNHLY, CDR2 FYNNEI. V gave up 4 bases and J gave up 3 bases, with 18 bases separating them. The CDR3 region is CASSAIDRGYDYGYTF. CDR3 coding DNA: TGTGCCAGCAGTGCGATAGATCGGGGATACGACTATGGCTACACCTTC.

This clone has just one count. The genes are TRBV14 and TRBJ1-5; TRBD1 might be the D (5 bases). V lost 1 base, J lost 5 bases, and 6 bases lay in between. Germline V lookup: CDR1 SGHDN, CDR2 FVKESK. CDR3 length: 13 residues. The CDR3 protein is CASSQGGDQPQHF. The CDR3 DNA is TGTGCCAGCAGCCAAGGGGGGGATCAGCCCCAGCATTTT.

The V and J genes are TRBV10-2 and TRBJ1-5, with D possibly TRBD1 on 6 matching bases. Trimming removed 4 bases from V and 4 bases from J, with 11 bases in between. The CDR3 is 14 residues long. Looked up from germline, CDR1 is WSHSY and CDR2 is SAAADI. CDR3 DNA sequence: TGCGCCAGCAGTGCACAGGGAACTAATCAGCCCCAGCATTTT. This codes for CASSAQGTNQPQHF.

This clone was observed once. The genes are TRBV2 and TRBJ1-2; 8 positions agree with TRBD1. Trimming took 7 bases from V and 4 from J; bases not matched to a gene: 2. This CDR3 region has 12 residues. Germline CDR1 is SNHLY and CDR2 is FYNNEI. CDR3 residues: CASIDRGYGYTF. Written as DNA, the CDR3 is TGTGCCAGCATCGACAGGGGCTATGGCTACACCTTC. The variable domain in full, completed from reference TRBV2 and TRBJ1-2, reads EPEVTQTPSHQVTQMGQEVILRCVPISNHLYFYWYRQILGQKVEFLVSFYNNEISEKSEIFDDQFSVERPDGSNFTLKIRSTKLEDSAMYFCASIDRGYGYTFGSGTRLTVV.

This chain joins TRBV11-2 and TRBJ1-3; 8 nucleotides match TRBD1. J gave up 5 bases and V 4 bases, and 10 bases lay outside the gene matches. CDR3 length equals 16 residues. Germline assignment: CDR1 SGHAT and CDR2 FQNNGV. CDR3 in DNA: TGTGCCAGCAGCTCCCGGGGCAGGGGGCAAAGAAACACCATATATTTT. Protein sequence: CASSSRGRGQRNTIYF. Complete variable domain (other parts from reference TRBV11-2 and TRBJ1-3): EAGVAQSPRYKIIEKRQSVAFWCNPISGHATLYWYQQILGQGPKLLIQFQNNGVVDDSQLPKDRFSAERLKGVDSTLKIQPAKLEDSAVYLCASSSRGRGQRNTIYFGEGSWLTVV.

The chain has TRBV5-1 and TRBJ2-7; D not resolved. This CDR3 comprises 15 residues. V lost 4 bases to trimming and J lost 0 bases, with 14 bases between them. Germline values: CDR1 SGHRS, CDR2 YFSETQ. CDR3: CASSPTVARSYEQYF. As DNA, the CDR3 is TGCGCCAGCAGCCCTACGGTAGCCCGCTCCTACGAGCAGTACTTC.

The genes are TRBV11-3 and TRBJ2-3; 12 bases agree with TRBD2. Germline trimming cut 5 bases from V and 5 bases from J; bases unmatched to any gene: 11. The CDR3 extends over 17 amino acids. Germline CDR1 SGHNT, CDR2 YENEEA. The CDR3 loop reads CASSLRTSGGPIDTQYF. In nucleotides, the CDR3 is TGTGCCAGCAGCCTACGAACTAGCGGGGGGCCCATAGATACGCAGTATTTT.